This T cell receptor (beta chain) was found in a study of identical twins. The V gene lost 7 bases and the J gene lost 5 bases, with 14 bases spanning the gap. This CDR3 comprises 13 residues. A single record per CDR3 protein comes from TCRdb applying MiXCR to the 5' RACE reads. The repertoire includes 500,000 to 550,000 distinct CDR3 sequences, 20% to 25% of them detected once, and approximately 0.49% sits in the top ten. These data were likewise used in another study, on yellow fever vaccine responses in identical twins.

Sequences were obtained from CD4+ T cells sorted from blood. The origin of this receptor is a woman aged 18-29 years in good health. The V and J genes are TRBV12-3 or TRBV12-4 and TRBJ2-5, with a possible D match to TRBD2 (6 bases). Here the CDR3 DNA reads TGTGCCAGCACCTCGCGGGGTTTCGAGACCCAGTACTTC. This sequence encodes CASTSRGFETQYF.